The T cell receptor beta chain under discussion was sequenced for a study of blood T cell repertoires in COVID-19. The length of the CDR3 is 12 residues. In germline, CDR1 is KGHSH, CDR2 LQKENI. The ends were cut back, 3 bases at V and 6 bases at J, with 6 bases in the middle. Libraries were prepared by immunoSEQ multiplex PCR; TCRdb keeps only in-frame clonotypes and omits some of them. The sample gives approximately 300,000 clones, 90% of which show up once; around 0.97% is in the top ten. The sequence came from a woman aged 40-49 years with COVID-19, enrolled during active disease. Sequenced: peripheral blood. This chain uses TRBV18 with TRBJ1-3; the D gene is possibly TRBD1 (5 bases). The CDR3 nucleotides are TGTGCCAGCTCACCCAGGGTAAACACCATATATTTT. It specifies CASSPRVNTIYF.